The clone carrying this T cell receptor beta chain showed up many times. Its antigen is unidentified. These data originate in a study of identical twins. General observations from the study: Zero-insertion results could be subject to partial confounding by invariant MAIT and iNKT cells.

Trimming pared 3 bases from V and 3 bases from J, leaving 18 bases between. The CDR3 is 17 residues long. Germline V lookup: CDR1 SGDLS, CDR2 YYNGEE. Template switching added a universal primer site, and cDNA bore unique molecular identifiers. TCRdb fed the 5' RACE reads into MiXCR, producing one record per CDR3 protein. The sample consists of under 250,000 distinct CDR3 sequences, around 7.6% of them appearing once. This sample was also put to use in a study of yellow fever vaccine responses in identical twins.

V is TRBV9 and J is TRBJ1-4, with D possibly being TRBD1 (5 bases). This receptor was obtained from a young woman in good health. The sample was CD8+ T cells sorted from blood. In DNA form, the CDR3 reads TGTGCCAGCAGCGACGAGCAAACAGGAGCAGCTAATGAAAAACTGTTTTTT. Translation gives CASSDEQTGAANEKLFF. The full variable domain, rest sourced from reference TRBV9 and TRBJ1-4, is DSGVTQTPKHLITATGQRVTLRCSPRSGDLSVYWYQQSLDQGLQFLIQYYNGEERAKGNILERFSAQQFPDLHSELNLSSLELGDSALYFCASSDEQTGAANEKLFFGSGTQLSVL.